A single sample is the source of the 20 T cell receptor beta chains below, sequenced in a study of cytomegalovirus exposure and HLA in healthy donors. Data came from immunoSEQ multiplex PCR; TCRdb stores just in-frame clones and leaves some out. Among under 150,000 clones listed, approximately 86% were seen once. Sequences were obtained from PBMCs. These receptors originate from a woman aged 18-29 years in good health and CMV-seropositive.

J is TRBJ1-6 and V is TRBV7-6, with D possibly matching TRBD1 (6 bases). Looked up from germline, CDR1 is SGHVS and CDR2 is FNYEAQ. V was clipped by 5 bases and J by 7 bases, with 18 bases between them. This CDR3 is built from 16 residues. The CDR3 protein is CASSLRTASRNSPLHF. DNA of the CDR3: TGTGCCAGCAGCCTACGGACAGCGTCTAGAAATTCACCCCTCCACTTT. The variable domain in full, with the rest retrieved from reference TRBV7-6 and TRBJ1-6, is GAGVSQSPRYKVTKRGQDVALRCDPISGHVSLYWYRQALGQGPEFLTYFNYEAQQDKSGLPNDRFSAERPEGSISTLTIQRTEQRDSAMYRCASSLRTASRNSPLHFGNGTRLTVT.

The chain combines TRBV9 with TRBJ1-3; TRBD1 aligns across 8 bases. J lost 1 base, V lost 3 bases, and 12 bases had no gene match. CDR3 length: 18 amino acids. Looked up from germline, CDR1 is SGDLS and CDR2 is YYNGEE. CDR3 residues: CASSGQGALYPSGNTIYF. DNA for the CDR3: TGTGCCAGCAGCGGTCAGGGGGCCCTATACCCTTCTGGAAACACCATATATTTT.

V and J are TRBV7-9 and TRBJ2-7, with TRBD1 matching over 8 bases. The CDR3 spans 14 residues. The ends lost 3 bases at V and 3 bases at J; junction bases unmatched: 4. Germline assignment: CDR1 SEHNR and CDR2 FQNEAQ (reference sequence). CDR3 coding DNA: TGTGCCAGCAGCTTTACGGACAGGGTCTACGAGCAGTACTTC. Amino acid sequence: CASSFTDRVYEQYF.

The chain recombines TRBV5-4 with TRBJ1-6, with unresolved D. CDR3 length equals 14 residues. CDR1 is SGHNT, CDR2 YYREEE, per germline (reference sequence). V lost 9 bases, J lost 1 base, and 11 bases lay in between. The CDR3 nucleotides read TGTGCCACCTCCACCAGGTCCTATAATTCACCCCTCCACTTT. Its translation: CATSTRSYNSPLHF.

J is TRBJ2-5 and V is TRBV18, with 10 nucleotides matching TRBD1. V lost 4 bases and J lost 5; bases outside the gene matches: 7. Germline assignment: CDR1 KGHSH and CDR2 LQKENI. This CDR3 is 15 amino acids long. The CDR3, as DNA: TGTGCCAGCTCACGGGACAGGGGAGAAGAGGAGACCCAGTACTTC. Translated, it gives CASSRDRGEEETQYF. Full variable domain (missing parts from reference TRBV18 and TRBJ2-5): NAGVMQNPRHLVRRRGQEARLRCSPMKGHSHVYWYRQLPEEGLKFMVYLQKENIIDESGMPKERFSAEFPKEGPSILRIQQVVRGDSAAYFCASSRDRGEEETQYFGPGTRLLVL.

V is TRBV11-2 and J is TRBJ1-1, with a possible D match to TRBD1 (6 bases). The CDR3 runs to 13 residues. The V end lost 1 base, the J end lost 11 bases, and 14 bases lay between the germline ends. Germline assignment: CDR1 SGHAT and CDR2 FQNNGV. CDR3 DNA: TGTGCCAGCAGCTTAGCGTGGGGGCTCGGGGCTTTCTTT. Translated, it gives CASSLAWGLGAFF.

This rearrangement joins TRBV7-9 to TRBJ2-1, with TRBD2 identical over 7 bases. The CDR3 covers 14 residues. Trimming at V came to 1 base and at J to 7 bases, leaving 4 bases not matched to a gene. Germline-derived CDR1 and CDR2 are SEHNR and FQNEAQ (reference sequence). The CDR3: CASSLVALANEQFF. Here the CDR3 DNA reads TGTGCCAGCAGCTTAGTCGCACTAGCGAATGAGCAGTTCTTC.

The V and J genes are TRBV4-1 and TRBJ2-3; 12 bases are shared with TRBD2. The CDR3 covers 15 residues. Germline CDR1 reads MGHRA; CDR2 reads YSYEKL. With V trimmed by 1 base and J by 10 bases, 6 bases remained unmatched. CDR3 amino acids: CASSQVSSGGVAQYF. In DNA form, the CDR3 reads TGCGCCAGCAGCCAAGTTTCTAGCGGGGGGGTTGCGCAGTATTTT.

The V gene is TRBV6-1, the J gene TRBJ2-7; 11 positions match TRBD1. After removal of 2 bases from V and 5 bases from J, the junction contained 8 bases not matched to a gene. This CDR3 spans 16 amino acids. Germline V lookup: CDR1 MNHNS, CDR2 SASEGT. In DNA, the CDR3 is TGTGCCAGCAGTGAATCCCCCGGACAGGGGGCCCACGAGCAGTACTTC. It specifies CASSESPGQGAHEQYF.

This chain connects TRBV30 to TRBJ2-1; 12 nucleotides align to TRBD2. V dropped 8 bases and J dropped 7; count of bases not matched to a gene: 15. Per the germline V gene, CDR1 is GTSNPN and CDR2 is SVGIG (reference sequence). CDR3 length equals 16 residues. This chain's CDR3 is CAPGAPSGGGKNEQFF. CDR3 coding DNA: TGTGCCCCGGGCGCACCTAGCGGGGGGGGAAAGAATGAGCAGTTCTTC.

The rearrangement links TRBV5-1 to TRBJ2-7; 10 bases fit TRBD2. The CDR3 contains 15 residues. Trimming at V came to 4 bases and at J to 1 base, leaving 5 bases not matched to a gene. Germline values: CDR1 SGHRS, CDR2 YFSETQ. CDR3 nucleotides: TGCGCCAGCAGCGCATTAGCGGGGGGTTCCTACGAGCAGTACTTC. Translating it yields CASSALAGGSYEQYF.

This sequence joins TRBV10-3 and TRBJ1-2; 8 bases agree with TRBD1. Looked up from germline, CDR1 is ENHRY and CDR2 is SYGVKD. The ends lost 6 bases at V and 8 bases at J; junction bases unmatched: 5. This CDR3 contains 12 residues. CDR3 sequence: CAISLGQGGYTF. The CDR3 DNA reads as TGTGCCATCAGCCTCGGACAGGGAGGCTACACCTTC.

The CDR3 bases are TGCGCCAGCAGCCAAGATCTGAGGGAGCAGTACTTC. Translating gives CASSQDLREQYF. The chain has TRBV4-1 and TRBJ2-7; D is undetermined. V lost 0 bases to trimming and J lost 7 bases, with 7 bases between them. CDR3 size: 12 residues. In germline, CDR1 is MGHRA, CDR2 YSYEKL.

The chain joins TRBV7-9 to TRBJ1-2, with no clear D. The CDR3 totals 15 residues. Germline V gene lookup returns CDR1 SEHNR and CDR2 FQNEAQ (reference sequence). V lost 0 bases and J lost 5, with 13 bases in between. This CDR3 is CASSLASGVAYGYTF. CDR3 DNA: TGTGCCAGCAGCTTAGCCTCAGGCGTTGCGTATGGCTACACCTTC. The full variable domain, rest sourced from reference TRBV7-9 and TRBJ1-2, is DTGVSQNPRHKITKRGQNVTFRCDPISEHNRLYWYRQTLGQGPEFLTYFQNEAQLEKSRLLSDRFSAERPKGSFSTLEIQRTEQGDSAMYLCASSLASGVAYGYTFGSGTRLTVV.

J is TRBJ2-7 and V is TRBV28; 9 nucleotides match TRBD1. Trimming at V came to 4 bases and at J to 3 bases, leaving 19 bases not matched to a gene. Germline values: CDR1 MDHEN, CDR2 SYDVKM. CDR3 size: 19 residues. The CDR3 sequence: CASSSFGRRGTGRFYEQYF. In DNA form, the CDR3 reads TGTGCCAGCAGTTCCTTTGGCCGGAGGGGGACAGGGCGCTTCTACGAGCAGTACTTC.

The chain carries TRBV30 and TRBJ1-6; 7 positions match TRBD1. Germline assignment: CDR1 GTSNPN and CDR2 SVGIG (reference sequence). Losses at the gene ends were 2 bases for V and 11 bases for J; bases not matched to a gene: 3. The CDR3 spans 12 residues. The DNA of the CDR3 is TGTGCCTGGAGTCGGACAGGTCCACCCCTCCACTTT. Protein sequence: CAWSRTGPPLHF.

V is TRBV30 and J is TRBJ1-5, with a tentative D call TRBD1 (6 bases). Trimming cost V 5 bases and J 5 bases, with 13 bases left between them. The CDR3 length is 13 residues. CDR1 and CDR2 (germline): GTSNPN, SVGIG (reference sequence). The CDR3 sequence: CAWCTGLDQPQHF. In nucleotides, the CDR3 is TGTGCCTGGTGTACAGGGTTGGATCAGCCCCAGCATTTT.

This clone was detected once. V gene TRBV2 combines with J gene TRBJ2-1, with TRBD2 matching 14 bases. From germline, CDR1 is SNHLY and CDR2 FYNNEI. V was pared by 9 bases and J by 8 bases, with 6 bases of the junction left unmatched. CDR3 length equals 14 residues. The CDR3 sequence: CASGGTSGSYEQFF. The CDR3 coding sequence is TGTGCCAGTGGAGGGACTAGCGGGAGTTATGAGCAGTTCTTC.

Only one count was recorded for this clone. J is TRBJ1-5 and V is TRBV10-3, with a possible D match to TRBD1 (6 bases). The germline V and J ends were trimmed by 8 bases and 2 bases, with 22 bases remaining between them. Germline-derived CDR1 and CDR2 are ENHRY and SYGVKD. The CDR3 runs to 17 residues. The CDR3 DNA reads as TGTGCCATCGGGCTTTTTTACACAGGGAAGCGCAATCAGCCCCAGCATTTT. It encodes CAIGLFYTGKRNQPQHF.

V gene TRBV5-4 combines with J gene TRBJ2-2; no firm D call. Germline V CDR1 and CDR2: SGHNT, YYREEE (reference sequence). Trimming took 5 bases from V and 2 from J, leaving 10 bases between them. The CDR3 totals 14 residues. The CDR3 here is CASRWASNTGELFF. CDR3 nucleotide sequence: TGTGCCAGCAGGTGGGCATCCAACACCGGGGAGCTGTTTTTT.